The sequence of this T cell receptor beta chain was determined in a study of blood T cell repertoires in COVID-19. TCRdb's copy holds only in-frame clones and misses some; the assay was immunoSEQ multiplex PCR. The sample lists over 300,000 clones; more than 70% were seen once. The CDR3 has 14 amino acids. V was cut by 0 bases and J by 1 base, with 6 bases left in between. Germline CDR1 is LNHDA and CDR2 is SQIVND (reference sequence). This sequence was found in a man younger than 30 who had recovered from COVID-19. The chain links TRBV19 to TRBJ1-1; D call uncertain. The sequenced sample consisted of peripheral blood. CDR3 DNA sequence: TGTGCCAGTAGTATAGATAACAGGAACACTGAAGCTTTCTTT. This codes for CASSIDNRNTEAFF.